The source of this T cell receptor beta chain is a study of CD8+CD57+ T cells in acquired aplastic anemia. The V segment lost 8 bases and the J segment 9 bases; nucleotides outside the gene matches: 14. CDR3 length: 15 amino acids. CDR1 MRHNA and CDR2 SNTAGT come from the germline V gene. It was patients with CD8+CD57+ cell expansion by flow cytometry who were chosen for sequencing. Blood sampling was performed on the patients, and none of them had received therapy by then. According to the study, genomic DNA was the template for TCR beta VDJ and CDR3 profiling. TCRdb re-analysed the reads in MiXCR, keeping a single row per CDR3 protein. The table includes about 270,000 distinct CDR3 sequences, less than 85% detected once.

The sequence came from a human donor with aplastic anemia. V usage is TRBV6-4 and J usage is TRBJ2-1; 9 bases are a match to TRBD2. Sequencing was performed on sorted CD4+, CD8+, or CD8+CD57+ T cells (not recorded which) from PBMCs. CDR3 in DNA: TGTGCCAGCTGCCAAAGCGGGGGGACCTGGGGTGAGCAGTTCTTC. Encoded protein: CASCQSGGTWGEQFF.